The T cell receptor beta chain under discussion was sequenced for a study of blood T cell repertoires in COVID-19 (dated by TCRdb to between 2020 and 2021). About the study as a whole: Collaborator samples came from the United States, Italy and Spain and covered acute and convalescent phases of COVID-19. Samples came from the ongoing ImmuneRACE study (first 160 participants) plus 1,254 subjects from 6 global collaborators. The repertoires were released in a freely available public database intended as a resource for research on the immune response to SARS-CoV-2. Sample metadata almost always included a de-identified subject ID, COVID-19 status, age in years and sex. Subjects who had been exposed to COVID-19, were actively infected with it, or had recovered from it provided the deeply sampled blood TCRbeta repertoires that made up the dataset. The prospective study material was composed of cDNA or gDNA derived from T cells, B-cell-depleted T cells, or PBMCs. Where HLA class I and class II types were available, the types were taken from metadata supplied by the sample provider, not from assay-based typing.

CDR1 and CDR2 were assigned from the germline V gene as SGHRS and YFSETQ. From V the trimming removes 3 bases and from J it removes 7 bases, while the gene matches leave 8 bases of the junction unaccounted for. The CDR3 covers 15 residues, taking in both the cysteine and the phenylalanine. Just the 45-base CDR3 DNA is kept, in frame starting at base 1. The immunoSEQ Assay, a bias-controlled multiplex PCR, was used to amplify TCRbeta CDR3 regions from genomic DNA. Per the authors' processing: Nucleated cell counts per sample were estimated from amplification of reference gene primers within the assay. To quantify the absolute abundance of each unique TCRbeta CDR3 rearrangement, sequence reads were collapsed and filtered. Productive Simpson clonality was computed per sample as the square root of Simpson's diversity index over productive rearrangements. What TCRdb holds here is the immuneACCESS table cut down to in-frame rearrangements. Part of the clones is not present; checked against another copy, under half of the missing clones reflect an unresolved V gene, and the others are unexplained. The DNA gave D and trimming, while V, J and clone size come from that table. The sample table shows around 400,000 clones, and about 89% are seen once. About 2.5% of the sample comes from the top ten.

The investigation overall reported the following: Clinical and demographic metadata were provided uncurated, with the amount varying by source and participant.

At one collaborating source in Seattle, patients were enrolled during active infection and were followed longitudinally through the course of disease. Each collaborating institution followed its own protocols to collect whole blood in K2EDTA tubes. For TCRbeta analysis, collaborators shipped samples in one of three forms: frozen whole blood, isolated PBMCs, or DNA extracted from either of those sample types. Of note for this clone: This receptor's antigen is unknown. No much larger clonotype is one base removed from it; base qualities were not supplied.

This sequence originates from an older woman with COVID-19, enrolled during active disease. The sequence joins TRBV5-1 to TRBJ2-7, with TRBD1 identical over 12 junction bases. Source material: peripheral blood. Here the CDR3 is given as CASSSPGQGAREQYF. The nucleotides read TGCGCCAGCAGCTCACCGGGACAGGGGGCTCGGGAGCAGTACTTC.